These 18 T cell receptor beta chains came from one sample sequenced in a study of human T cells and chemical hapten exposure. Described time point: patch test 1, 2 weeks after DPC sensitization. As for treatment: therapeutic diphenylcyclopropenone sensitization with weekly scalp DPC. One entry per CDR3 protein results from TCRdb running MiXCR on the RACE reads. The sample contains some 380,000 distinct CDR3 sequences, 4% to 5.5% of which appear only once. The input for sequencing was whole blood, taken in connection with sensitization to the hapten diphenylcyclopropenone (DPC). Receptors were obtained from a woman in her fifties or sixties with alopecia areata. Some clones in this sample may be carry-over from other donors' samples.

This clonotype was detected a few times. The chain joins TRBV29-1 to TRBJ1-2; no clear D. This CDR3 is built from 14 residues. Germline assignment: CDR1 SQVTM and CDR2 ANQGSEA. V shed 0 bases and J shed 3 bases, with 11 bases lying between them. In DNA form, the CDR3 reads TGCAGCGTTGAAGATTGGCGGGAGGACTATGGCTACACCTTC. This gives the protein CSVEDWREDYGYTF. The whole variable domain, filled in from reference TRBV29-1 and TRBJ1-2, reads SAVISQKPSRDICQRGTSLTIQCQVDSQVTMMFWYRQQPGQSLTLIATANQGSEATYESGFVIDKFPISRPNLTFSTLTVSNMSPEDSSIYLCSVEDWREDYGYTFGSGTRLTVV.

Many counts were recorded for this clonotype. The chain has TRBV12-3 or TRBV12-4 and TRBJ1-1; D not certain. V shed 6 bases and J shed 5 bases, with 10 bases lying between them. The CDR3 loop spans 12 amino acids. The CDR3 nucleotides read TGTGCCAGCAGAGCGGGGAGTACTGAAGCTTTCTTT. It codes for CASRAGSTEAFF.

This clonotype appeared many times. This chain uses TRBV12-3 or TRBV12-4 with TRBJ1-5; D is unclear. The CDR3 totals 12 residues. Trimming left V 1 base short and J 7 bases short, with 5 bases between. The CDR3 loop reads CASSLDRQPQHF. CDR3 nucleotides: TGTGCCAGCAGTTTAGATCGGCAGCCCCAGCATTTT.

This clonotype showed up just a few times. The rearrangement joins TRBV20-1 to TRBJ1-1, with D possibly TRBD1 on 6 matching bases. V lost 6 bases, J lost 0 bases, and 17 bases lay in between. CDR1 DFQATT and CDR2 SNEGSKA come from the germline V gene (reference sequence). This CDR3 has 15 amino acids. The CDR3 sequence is CSARARGNMNTEAFF. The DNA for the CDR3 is TGCAGTGCCCGCGCCAGGGGTAATATGAACACTGAAGCTTTCTTT.

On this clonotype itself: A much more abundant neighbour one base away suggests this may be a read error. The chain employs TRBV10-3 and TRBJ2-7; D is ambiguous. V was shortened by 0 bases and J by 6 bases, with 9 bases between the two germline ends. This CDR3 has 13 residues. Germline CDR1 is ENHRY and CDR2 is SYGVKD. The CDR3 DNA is TGTGCCATCAGTGAGTCGACCGGGTCCGAGCAGTACTTC. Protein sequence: CAISESTGSEQYF.

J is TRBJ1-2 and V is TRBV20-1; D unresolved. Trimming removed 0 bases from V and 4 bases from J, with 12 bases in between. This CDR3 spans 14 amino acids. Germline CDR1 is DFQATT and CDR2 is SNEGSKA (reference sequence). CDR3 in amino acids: CSARDGELLYGYTF. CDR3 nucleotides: TGCAGTGCTAGAGACGGGGAGCTTCTCTATGGCTACACCTTC.

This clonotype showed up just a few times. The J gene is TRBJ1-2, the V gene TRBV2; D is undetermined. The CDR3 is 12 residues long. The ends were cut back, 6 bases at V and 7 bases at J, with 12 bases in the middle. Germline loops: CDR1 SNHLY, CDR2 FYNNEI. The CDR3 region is CASRPGGTGYTF. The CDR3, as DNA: TGTGCCAGCAGACCCGGAGGTACTGGCTACACCTTC.

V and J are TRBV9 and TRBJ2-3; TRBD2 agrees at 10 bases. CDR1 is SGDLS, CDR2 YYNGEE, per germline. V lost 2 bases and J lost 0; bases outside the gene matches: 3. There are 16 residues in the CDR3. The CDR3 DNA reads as TGTGCCAGCAGCGTCTCTAGCGGGAGAAGCACAGATACGCAGTATTTT. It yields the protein CASSVSSGRSTDTQYF. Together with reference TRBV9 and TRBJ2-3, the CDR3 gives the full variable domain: DSGVTQTPKHLITATGQRVTLRCSPRSGDLSVYWYQQSLDQGLQFLIQYYNGEERAKGNILERFSAQQFPDLHSELNLSSLELGDSALYFCASSVSSGRSTDTQYFGPGTRLTVL.

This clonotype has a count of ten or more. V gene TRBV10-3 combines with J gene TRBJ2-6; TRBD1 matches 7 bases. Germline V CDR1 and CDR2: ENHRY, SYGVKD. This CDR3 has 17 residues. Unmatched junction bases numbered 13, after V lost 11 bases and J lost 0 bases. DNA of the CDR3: TGTGCCGCCCTAAGGGAACAGGGGCGCTCTGGGGCCAACGTCCTGACTTTC. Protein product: CAALREQGRSGANVLTF.

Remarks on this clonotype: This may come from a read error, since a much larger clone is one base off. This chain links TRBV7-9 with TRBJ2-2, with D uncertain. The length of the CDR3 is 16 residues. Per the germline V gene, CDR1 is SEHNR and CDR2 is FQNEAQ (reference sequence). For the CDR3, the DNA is TGTGCCGGCAGCTTAGTGGCACTTCTTAACACCGGGGAGCTGTTTTTT. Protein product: CAGSLVALLNTGELFF. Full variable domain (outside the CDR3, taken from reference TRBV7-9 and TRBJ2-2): DTGVSQNPRHKITKRGQNVTFRCDPISEHNRLYWYRQTLGQGPEFLTYFQNEAQLEKSRLLSDRFSAERPKGSFSTLEIQRTEQGDSAMYLCAGSLVALLNTGELFFGEGSRLTVL.

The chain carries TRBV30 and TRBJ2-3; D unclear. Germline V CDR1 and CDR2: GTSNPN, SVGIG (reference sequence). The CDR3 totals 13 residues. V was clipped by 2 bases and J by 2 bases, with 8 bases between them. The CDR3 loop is CAWSRLNTDTQYF. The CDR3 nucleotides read TGTGCCTGGAGTAGGCTCAACACAGATACGCAGTATTTT.

CDR3 in amino acids: CASSLPRGYTEAFF. The CDR3 region has the DNA TGTGCCAGCAGCCTTCCCAGGGGGTACACTGAAGCTTTCTTT. This chain links TRBV7-9 with TRBJ1-1; the match to TRBD1 covers 7 bases. V was pared by 5 bases and J by 3 bases, with 6 bases of the junction left unmatched. CDR1 is SEHNR, CDR2 FQNEAQ, per germline (reference sequence). The CDR3 loop spans 14 amino acids.

CDR3 nucleotide sequence: TGTGCCAGCAGTTTGAGGGCGGTTTTAACCTACGAGCAGTACTTC. Translation: CASSLRAVLTYEQYF. The rearrangement links TRBV27 to TRBJ2-7; TRBD2 might be the D (5 bases). Trimming removed 3 bases from V and 2 bases from J, with 14 bases in between. The CDR3 loop spans 15 amino acids. In germline, CDR1 is MNHEY, CDR2 SMNVEV (reference sequence).

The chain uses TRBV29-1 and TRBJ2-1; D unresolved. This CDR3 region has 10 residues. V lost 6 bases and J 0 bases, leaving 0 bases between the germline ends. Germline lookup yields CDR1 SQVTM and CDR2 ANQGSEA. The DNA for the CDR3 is TGCAGCGTCTCCTACAATGAGCAGTTCTTC. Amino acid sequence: CSVSYNEQFF.

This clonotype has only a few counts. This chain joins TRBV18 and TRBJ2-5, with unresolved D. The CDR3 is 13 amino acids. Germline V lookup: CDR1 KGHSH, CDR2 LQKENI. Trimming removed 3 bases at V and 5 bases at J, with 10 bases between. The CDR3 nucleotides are TGTGCCAGCTCACCCTTTGACGGTGAGACCCAGTACTTC. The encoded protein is CASSPFDGETQYF.

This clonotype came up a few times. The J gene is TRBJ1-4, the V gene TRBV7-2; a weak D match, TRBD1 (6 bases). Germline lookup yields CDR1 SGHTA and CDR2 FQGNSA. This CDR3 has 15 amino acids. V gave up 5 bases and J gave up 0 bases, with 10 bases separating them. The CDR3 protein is CASSRQAATNEKLFF. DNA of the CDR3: TGTGCCAGCAGCAGACAGGCCGCAACTAATGAAAAACTGTTTTTT.

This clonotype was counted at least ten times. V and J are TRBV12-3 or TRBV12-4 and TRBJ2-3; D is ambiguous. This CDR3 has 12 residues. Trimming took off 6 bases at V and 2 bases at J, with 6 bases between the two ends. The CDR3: CASRPHTDTQYF. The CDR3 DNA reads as TGTGCCAGCAGACCTCACACAGATACGCAGTATTTT.

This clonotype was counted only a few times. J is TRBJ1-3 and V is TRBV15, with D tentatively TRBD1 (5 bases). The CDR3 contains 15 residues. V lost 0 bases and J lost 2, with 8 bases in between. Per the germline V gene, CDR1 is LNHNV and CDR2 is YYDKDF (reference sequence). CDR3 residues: CATSRDRVPGNTIYF. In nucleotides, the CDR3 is TGTGCCACCAGCAGAGACAGGGTTCCTGGAAACACCATATATTTT.